The present entry profiles one T cell receptor beta chain with its context. No antigen is known for it. There are no base qualities to consult, and no much larger clone falls within one base. The CDR3, from cysteine to phenylalanine, totals 15 residues. The entry retains the CDR3 DNA only, 45 bases that are in frame from base 1. CDR1 is given as MNHEY and CDR2 as SVGAGI, both from the germline V gene. At the junction V is shortened by 4 bases and J by 6 bases; bases outside the gene matches: 12. The record originates from a study of graft-versus-host responses after intestinal transplantation (dated by TCRdb to 2020 to 2022). About the full investigation: Multivisceral, liver-intestinal, or isolated intestinal transplants were received by the recipients. All recipients received anti-thymocyte globulin induction followed by maintenance tacrolimus and steroids for approximately 3 years. Graft-versus-host and host-versus-graft alloreactive T cell clones were tracked in the graft, circulation and bone marrow after intestinal transplantation using bulk TCR-beta CDR3 sequencing. To identify alloreactive clones, pre-transplant mixed lymphocyte reaction products were sequenced and compared with unstimulated pre-transplant donor and recipient T cells. A cohort of about 25 intestinal transplant recipients, including one retransplant, was enrolled, and 3 patients lacking pretransplant specimens were excluded. Donor T cell macrochimerism was defined as a peak of at least 4% donor T cells among recipient peripheral blood mononuclear cells. Rather than being sequenced by the commercial service, samples from three later patients were sequenced in-house on an Illumina MiSeq and processed with MiXCR. What the research found in general, with its limitations: High GvH to HvG T cell clonal ratios were observed in the allografts of patients with donor T cell macrochimerism. Early after transplant, peak levels of circulating GvH clones were found to be associated with declines in HvG clones. GvH clones turned up in recipient bone marrow, with some appearing earlier in ileal mucosa or blood, a pattern consistent with an intestinal mucosal origin. The conclusions were limited by the relatively low number and heterogeneity of the intestinal transplant patients.

Libraries came from the immunoSEQ multiplex PCR assay. For most patients, genomic DNA was isolated with the Qiagen DNeasy Blood and Tissue Kit and shipped frozen to Adaptive Biotechnologies for TCR sequencing. High-throughput TCR-beta CDR3 sequencing of genomic DNA from most patients was performed by Adaptive Biotechnologies. The source study handled its data this way. Adaptive's ImmunoSEQ software was the source of the TCR sequencing data for 15 to 20 patients, while three other patients were processed with MiXCR and VDJtools. To correct CD4 versus CD8 sorting errors, any sequence found in both subsets at a frequency ratio below 5:1 was removed. Because the origin of CDR3 nucleotide sequences shared between donor and recipient could not be assigned, those sequences were removed. To count as alloreactive, a clone needed at least 2-fold expansion over unstimulated cells and a minimum CFSE-low frequency of 0.002% (template counts) or 0.001% (read counts). Clones detected in sequenced pre-transplant spleen, lymph node, or MLR CFSE-low populations of the donor or recipient were defined as mappable. Cumulative frequency of alloreactive clones was calculated as a percentage of all sequences weighted by copy number. Imported from immuneACCESS, the table was reduced by TCRdb to in-frame sequences with V and J called. These copies leave out some clones; in studies compared against another copy, an unresolved V gene accounts for under half, and the cause of the remainder is not known. The V and J calls and clone size were taken over from that table, and D and trimming were inferred from the DNA. The sample contains more than 100,000 clones, around 96% of them found a single time. The ten most abundant clones make up roughly 3.5% of the sample.

The sample's time point label, decoded: cells obtained before transplantation from donor or recipient. CD3+CD4+ and CD3+CD8+ populations were FACS-sorted from unstimulated pre-transplant donor and recipient cells taken from spleen or lymph nodes. The source was unstimulated CD8+ T cells sorted from spleen or lymph node cells, collected before intestinal transplant. This clonotype originated in a human donor who received an intestinal transplant. Rearrangement joined TRBV6-5 to TRBJ2-7; 7 bases in the junction line up with TRBD2. The DNA sequence is given as TGTGCCAGCAGTTTCGGGACTAACGGCCCCAGCGAGCAGTACTTC. It translates to CASSFGTNGPSEQYF.